These T cell receptor beta chains were read from a single sample in a study of blood T cell repertoires in COVID-19. The table came from immunoSEQ multiplex PCR; TCRdb's copy has only in-frame clones and leaves some out. The table includes 150,000 to 200,000 clones, about four fifths detected once. The sample taken for sequencing was peripheral blood. All receptors derive from a man between 60 and 75 years old with acute or convalescent COVID-19. Each CDR3 is given with its conserved first and last residue. Each record gives: V gene, clone size, J gene, D gene, CDR3 DNA, CDR3 protein. A D gene is named only where the DNA matches it firmly. For some rows the clone size is stated as once, few or many, or as a class when expanded; others skip it.

TRBV5-1,-,TRBJ2-1,-,TGCGCCAGCAGCCCTCCGACTTCCTACAATGAGCAGTTCTTC,CASSPPTSYNEQFF
TRBV27,-,TRBJ1-4,-,TGTGCCAGCAGGGGGGGGAGACAGCTCATTAATGAAAAACTGTTTTTT,CASRGGRQLINEKLFF
TRBV4-1,-,TRBJ1-2,-,TGCGCCAGCAGCCAGCCCAGGGACAAAAACTATGGCTACACCTTC,CASSQPRDKNYGYTF
TRBV18,-,TRBJ2-5,TRBD2,TGTGCCAGCTCACCGCCCGGACTAGCCGGGGAGACCCAGTACTTC,CASSPPGLAGETQYF
TRBV9,-,TRBJ2-3,TRBD2,TGTGCCAGCAGCGTAGGTGGTAGCGGGATCTCAGATACGCAGTATTTT,CASSVGGSGISDTQYF
TRBV10-3,-,TRBJ1-2,-,TGTGCCATCAGTGAAGGTGCAGGTTTTGGCTACACCTTC,CAISEGAGFGYTF
TRBV15,-,TRBJ1-3,TRBD1,TGTGCCACCAGCAGCCGCCGGGACAGGAACTCTGGAAACACCATATATTTT,CATSSRRDRNSGNTIYF
TRBV21-1,-,TRBJ1-3,-,TGTGCCAGCAGCGGACGGACAGAACACTCTGGAAACACCATATATTTT,CASSGRTEHSGNTIYF
TRBV27,few,TRBJ2-2,-,TGTGCCAGCAGCCAGGGTACCGGGGAGCTGTTTTTT,CASSQGTGELFF
TRBV4-1,-,TRBJ2-6,-,TGCGCCAGCAGCCAAGATCGGGGCAGGGGCTCTGGGGCCAACGTCCTGACTTTC,CASSQDRGRGSGANVLTF
TRBV6-5,-,TRBJ2-1,TRBD2,TGTGCCAGCAGTTACGGGACTAGCCGGGCGGAGCAGTTCTTC,CASSYGTSRAEQFF
TRBV5-8,-,TRBJ1-5,TRBD1,TGTGCCAGCAGCCCCCCGGGACAGGGCGATAATCAGCCCCAGCATTTT,CASSPPGQGDNQPQHF
TRBV9,once,TRBJ2-2,TRBD2,TGTGCCAGCAGCTCCAAGCGGGGGGGTGCTGGCACCGGGGAGCTGTTTTTT,CASSSKRGGAGTGELFF
TRBV11-2,-,TRBJ2-3,-,TGTGCCAGCAGGTTGGGAGGGGGGCCCACAGATACGCAGTATTTT,CASRLGGGPTDTQYF
TRBV10-1,once,TRBJ2-1,-,TGCGCCAGCCGCTTTTCGAGGGAGTTCCACAATGAGCAGTTCTTC,CASRFSREFHNEQFF
TRBV18,-,TRBJ2-1,TRBD2,TGTGCCAGCTCACCAGGCCTAGCGGGGGGAAATGAGCAGTTCTTC,CASSPGLAGGNEQFF
TRBV2,-,TRBJ2-6,-,TGTGCCAGCAGTGTACTGAAAGAATGGGGGGCCAACGTCCTGACTTTC,CASSVLKEWGANVLTF
TRBV29-1,-,TRBJ1-5,TRBD1,TGCAGCGTTGTGGACAGGGGGGGTCAGCCCCAGCATTTT,CSVVDRGGQPQHF
TRBV5-4,-,TRBJ2-7,-,TGTGCCAGCAGCTTGGCCGTACCAGCCTACGAGCAGTACTTC,CASSLAVPAYEQYF
TRBV7-9,-,TRBJ1-2,TRBD1,TGTGCCAGCAGCCTTCCGGGACAGGGCTTTGGCTACACCTTC,CASSLPGQGFGYTF
TRBV12-2,once,TRBJ1-2,-,TGTGCAAGTCGCTTGTCCAGGGGCCGCTATGGCTACACCTTC,CASRLSRGRYGYTF
TRBV4-3,-,TRBJ1-2,-,TGCGCCAGCAGCCAGGACCCGGACACCCTCAGGCCCTTATATGGCTACACCTTC,CASSQDPDTLRPLYGYTF
TRBV5-6,-,TRBJ1-5,-,TGTGCCAGCAGCTTGTCTTACAATCAGCCCCAGCATTTT,CASSLSYNQPQHF
TRBV5-5,-,TRBJ1-2,-,TGTGCCAGCAGCTTGGCCGGGGGGAGCTATGGCTACACCTTC,CASSLAGGSYGYTF
TRBV9,-,TRBJ1-2,-,TGTGCCAGCAGCGGGCAAAACTATGGCTACACCTTC,CASSGQNYGYTF
TRBV4-2,-,TRBJ1-4,TRBD1,TGTGCCAGCAGCCACCAGGACAGGGATAATGAAAAACTGTTTTTT,CASSHQDRDNEKLFF
TRBV6-1,-,TRBJ1-2,-,TGTGCCAGCAGTGAATCGGGGGTTGGCTACACCTTC,CASSESGVGYTF
TRBV2,-,TRBJ1-2,-,TGTGCCAGCAGTGTATTGAGGGAGGGAGATGGCTACACCTTC,CASSVLREGDGYTF
TRBV13,-,TRBJ2-1,TRBD2,TGTGCCAGCAGCGGAGCGGGGGGCCAATACAATGAGCAGTTCTTC,CASSGAGGQYNEQFF
TRBV7-3,-,TRBJ2-7,TRBD2,TGTGCCAGCAGCTTATCGGGACTAGCTTCCCACGAGCAGTACTTC,CASSLSGLASHEQYF
TRBV19,-,TRBJ1-2,-,TGTGCCACCTACAAGGGAATGGGACTTAACTATGGCTACACCTTC,CATYKGMGLNYGYTF
TRBV27,-,TRBJ1-5,-,TGTGCCAGCAGTGGGAGCTCGGGACAGCCCCAGCATTTT,CASSGSSGQPQHF
TRBV9,-,TRBJ2-7,TRBD1,TGTGCCAGCAGCCCGGGACAGGCGGCCTCCTACGAGCAGTACTTC,CASSPGQAASYEQYF
TRBV3-1/TRBV3-2,-,TRBJ1-2,-,TGTGCCAGCAGCTCAGGGGTGTTTGGCTACACCTTC,CASSSGVFGYTF
TRBV2,once,TRBJ1-1,TRBD1,TGTGCCAGCAGTGATCCAGGGGGCAAGAACACTGAAGCTTTCTTT,CASSDPGGKNTEAFF
TRBV7-2,-,TRBJ2-7,TRBD2,TGTGCCAGCAGCATGACCGGGACTAGCGGGGGAAGGGAGCAGTACTTC,CASSMTGTSGGREQYF
TRBV24-1,-,TRBJ2-1,TRBD1,TGTGCCACCAGCACAGGGGGCGCCTACAATGAGCAGTTCTTC,CATSTGGAYNEQFF
TRBV28,-,TRBJ2-7,-,TGTGCCAGCAGTTTCGTCGGCTACGAGCAGTACTTC,CASSFVGYEQYF
TRBV3-1/TRBV3-2,-,TRBJ2-1,-,TGTGCCAGCAGCCAAGCTAACAGGGATTCGGGTGAGCAGTTCTTC,CASSQANRDSGEQFF
TRBV6-4,-,TRBJ2-3,-,TGTGCCAGCAGTGACTCACACATGAGCACAGATACGCAGTATTTT,CASSDSHMSTDTQYF
TRBV30,few,TRBJ2-1,TRBD1,TGTGCCTGGAGATCATTCACAGGGGGCTCCTACAATGAGCAGTTCTTC,CAWRSFTGGSYNEQFF
TRBV24-1,-,TRBJ2-4,-,TGTGCCACCAGTGACCCCAGGGGATTGGCCAAAAACATTCAGTACTTC,CATSDPRGLAKNIQYF
TRBV13,-,TRBJ2-3,TRBD2,TGTGCCAGCAGCTTGGAGCTAGCGGGGGAAGGGGTTACGCAGTATTTT,CASSLELAGEGVTQYF
TRBV19,-,TRBJ1-5,-,TGTGCCAGTAGCCCTGGGGCAACAGATTATAGCAATCAGCCCCAGCATTTT,CASSPGATDYSNQPQHF
TRBV19,-,TRBJ1-6,-,TGTGCCAGTAGTTCCTACAGGGTGGGCTCACCCCTCCACTTT,CASSSYRVGSPLHF
TRBV7-9,-,TRBJ2-7,-,TGTGCCAGCAGTCGCACAGGGAGCAAGACCTACGAGCAGTACTTC,CASSRTGSKTYEQYF
TRBV6-2/TRBV6-3,-,TRBJ1-1,TRBD1,TGTGCCAGCAGTTTCCAGACAGGGGTAGGAAGGACTGAAGCTTTCTTT,CASSFQTGVGRTEAFF
TRBV4-1,-,TRBJ1-4,TRBD1,TGCGCCAGCAGCCAAGGGACAGGTGAAAATGAAAAACTGTTTTTT,CASSQGTGENEKLFF
TRBV9,-,TRBJ1-1,TRBD1,TGTGCCAGCAGCCCCCAGGGGACAGACGGAGCTTTCTTT,CASSPQGTDGAFF
TRBV6-6,-,TRBJ2-2,-,TGTGCCAGCAGTTACTCTACGAACACCGGGGAGCTGTTTTTT,CASSYSTNTGELFF